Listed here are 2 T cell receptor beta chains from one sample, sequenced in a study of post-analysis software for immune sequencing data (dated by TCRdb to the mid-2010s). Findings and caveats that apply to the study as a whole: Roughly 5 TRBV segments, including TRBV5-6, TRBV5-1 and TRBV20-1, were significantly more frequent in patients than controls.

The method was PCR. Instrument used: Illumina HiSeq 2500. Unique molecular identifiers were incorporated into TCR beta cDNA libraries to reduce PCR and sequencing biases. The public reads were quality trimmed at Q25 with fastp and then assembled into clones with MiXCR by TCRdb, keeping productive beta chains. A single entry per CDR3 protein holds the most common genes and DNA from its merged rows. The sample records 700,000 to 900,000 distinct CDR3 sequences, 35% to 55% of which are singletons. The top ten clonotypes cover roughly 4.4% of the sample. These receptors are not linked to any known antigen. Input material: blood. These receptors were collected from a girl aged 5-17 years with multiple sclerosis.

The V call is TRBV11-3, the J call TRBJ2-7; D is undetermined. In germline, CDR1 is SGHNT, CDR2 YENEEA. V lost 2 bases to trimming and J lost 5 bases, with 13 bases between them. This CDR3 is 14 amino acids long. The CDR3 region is CASSLKPIFHEQYF. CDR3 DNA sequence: TGTGCCAGCAGCTTAAAGCCCATATTCCACGAGCAGTACTTC.

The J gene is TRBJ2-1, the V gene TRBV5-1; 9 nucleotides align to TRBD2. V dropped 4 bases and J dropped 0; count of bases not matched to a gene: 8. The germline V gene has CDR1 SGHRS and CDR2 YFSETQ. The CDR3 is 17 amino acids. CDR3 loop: CASSPGTSGYSYNEQFF. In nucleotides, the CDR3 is TGCGCCAGCAGCCCCGGCACTAGCGGGTACTCCTACAATGAGCAGTTCTTC.